The entry below describes one T cell receptor beta chain. The antigen remains undetermined. The data stem from a study of T cell repertoires in cytomegalovirus infection. The ends lost 5 bases at V and 3 bases at J; junction bases unmatched: 4. The CDR3 covers 15 residues. Germline loops: CDR1 MNHEY, CDR2 SMNVEV (reference sequence). TCRdb recomputed calls from the reads with MiXCR, one row per CDR3 protein. The data contain some 800,000 distinct CDR3 sequences, 25% to 35% of them singletons. Sequencing used cultured CD8+ T cells from PBMCs, obtained from culture after CMV antigen stimulation. The rearrangement links TRBV27 to TRBJ1-6; 7 nucleotides match TRBD1. The clonotype originates from a human donor in good health (CMV status not recorded). Some clones in this sample may be carry-over from other donors' samples. CDR3 DNA sequence: TGTGCCAGCAGTCCTCAGGGGGACTATAATTCACCCCTCCACTTT. This sequence encodes CASSPQGDYNSPLHF.